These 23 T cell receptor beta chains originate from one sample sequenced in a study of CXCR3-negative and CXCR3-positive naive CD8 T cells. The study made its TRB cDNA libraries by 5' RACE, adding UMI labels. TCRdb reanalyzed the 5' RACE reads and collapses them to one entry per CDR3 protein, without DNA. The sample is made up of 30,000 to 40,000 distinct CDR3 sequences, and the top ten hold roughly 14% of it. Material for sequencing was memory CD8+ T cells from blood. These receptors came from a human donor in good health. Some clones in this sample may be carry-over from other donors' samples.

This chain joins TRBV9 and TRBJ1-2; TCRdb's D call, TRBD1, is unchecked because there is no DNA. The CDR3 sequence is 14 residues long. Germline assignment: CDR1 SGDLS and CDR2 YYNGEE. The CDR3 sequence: CASSPAQGNYGYTF.

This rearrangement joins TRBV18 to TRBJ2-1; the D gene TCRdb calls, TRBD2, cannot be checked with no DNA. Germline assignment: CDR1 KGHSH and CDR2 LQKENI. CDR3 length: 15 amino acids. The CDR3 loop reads CASSPGLAGGEEQFF. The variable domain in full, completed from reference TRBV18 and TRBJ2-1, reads NAGVMQNPRHLVRRRGQEARLRCSPMKGHSHVYWYRQLPEEGLKFMVYLQKENIIDESGMPKERFSAEFPKEGPSILRIQQVVRGDSAAYFCASSPGLAGGEEQFFGPGTRLTVL.

Here the CDR3 reads CASSQDWTGSYEQYF. The V call is TRBV4-3, the J call TRBJ2-7; absent DNA, TCRdb's TRBD1 call cannot be checked. The CDR3 is 15 amino acids. Germline V CDR1 and CDR2: LGHNA, YSLEER.

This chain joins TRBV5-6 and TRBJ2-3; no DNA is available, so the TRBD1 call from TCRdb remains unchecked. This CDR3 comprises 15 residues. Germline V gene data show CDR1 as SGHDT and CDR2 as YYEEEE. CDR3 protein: CASSYSPGNTDTQYF. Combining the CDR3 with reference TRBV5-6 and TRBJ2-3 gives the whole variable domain DAGVTQSPTHLIKTRGQQVTLRCSPKSGHDTVSWYQQALGQGPQFIFQYYEEEERQRGNFPDRFSGHQFPNYSSELNVNALLLGDSALYLCASSYSPGNTDTQYFGPGTRLTVL.

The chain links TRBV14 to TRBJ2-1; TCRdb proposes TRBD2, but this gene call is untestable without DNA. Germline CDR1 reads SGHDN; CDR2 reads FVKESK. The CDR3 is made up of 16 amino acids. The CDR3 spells CASSQLSGGNYNEQFF.

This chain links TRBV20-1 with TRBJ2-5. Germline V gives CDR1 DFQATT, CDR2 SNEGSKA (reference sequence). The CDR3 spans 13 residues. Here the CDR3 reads CSAREAIGETQYF.

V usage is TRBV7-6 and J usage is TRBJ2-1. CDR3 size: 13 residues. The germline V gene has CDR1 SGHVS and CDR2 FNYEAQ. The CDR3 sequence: CASSPAGHNEQFF.

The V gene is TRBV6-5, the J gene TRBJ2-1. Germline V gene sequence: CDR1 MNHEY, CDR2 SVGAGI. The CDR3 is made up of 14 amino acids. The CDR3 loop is CASSPTRVYNEQFF.

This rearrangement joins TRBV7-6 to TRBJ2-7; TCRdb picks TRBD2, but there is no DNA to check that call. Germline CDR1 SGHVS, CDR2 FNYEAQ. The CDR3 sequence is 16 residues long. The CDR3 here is CASSHLAILPTYEQYF.

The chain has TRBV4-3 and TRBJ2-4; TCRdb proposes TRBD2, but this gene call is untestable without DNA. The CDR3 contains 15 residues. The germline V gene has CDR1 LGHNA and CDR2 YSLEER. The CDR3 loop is CASSQGTGTSGLQYF.

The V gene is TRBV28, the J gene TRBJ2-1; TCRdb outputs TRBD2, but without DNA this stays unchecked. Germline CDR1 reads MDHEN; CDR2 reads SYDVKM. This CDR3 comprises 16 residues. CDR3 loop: CASSYSGGSSYNEQFF.

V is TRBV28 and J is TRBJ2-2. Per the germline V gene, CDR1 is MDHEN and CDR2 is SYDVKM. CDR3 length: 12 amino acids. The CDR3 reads CASNKVDGELFF.

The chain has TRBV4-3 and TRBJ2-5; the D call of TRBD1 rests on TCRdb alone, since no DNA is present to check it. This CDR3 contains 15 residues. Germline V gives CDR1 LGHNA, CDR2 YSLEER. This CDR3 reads CASSQATASSETQYF.

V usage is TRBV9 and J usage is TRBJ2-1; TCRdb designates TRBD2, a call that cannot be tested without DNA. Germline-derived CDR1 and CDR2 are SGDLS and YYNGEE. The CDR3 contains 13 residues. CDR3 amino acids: CASSGGTHGFEFF.

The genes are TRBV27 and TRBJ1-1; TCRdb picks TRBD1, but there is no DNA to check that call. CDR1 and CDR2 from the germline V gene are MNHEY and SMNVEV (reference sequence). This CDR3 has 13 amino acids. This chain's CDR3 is CASSLSPRAEAFF.

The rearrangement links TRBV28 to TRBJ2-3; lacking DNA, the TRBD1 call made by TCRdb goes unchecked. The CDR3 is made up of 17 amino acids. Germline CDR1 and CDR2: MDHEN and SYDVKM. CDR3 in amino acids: CASSTVWTDQKGDTQYF.

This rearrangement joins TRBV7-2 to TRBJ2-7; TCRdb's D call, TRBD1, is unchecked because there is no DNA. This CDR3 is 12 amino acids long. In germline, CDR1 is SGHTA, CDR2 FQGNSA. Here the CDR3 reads CAIEVTEPQQYF. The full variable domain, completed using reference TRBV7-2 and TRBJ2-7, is GAGVSQSPSNKVTEKGKDVELRCDPISGHTALYWYRQSLGQGLEFLIYFQGNSAPDKSGLPSDRFSAERTGGSVSTLTIQRTQQEDSAVYLCAIEVTEPQQYFGPGTRLTVT.

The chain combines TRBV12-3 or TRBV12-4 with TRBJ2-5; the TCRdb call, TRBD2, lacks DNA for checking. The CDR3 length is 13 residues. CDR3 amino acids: CASTLMGTETQYF.

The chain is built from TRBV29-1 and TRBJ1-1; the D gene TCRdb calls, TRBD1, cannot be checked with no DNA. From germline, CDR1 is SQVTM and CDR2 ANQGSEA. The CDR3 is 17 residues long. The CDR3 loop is CSVAQQGGFNVNTEAFF.

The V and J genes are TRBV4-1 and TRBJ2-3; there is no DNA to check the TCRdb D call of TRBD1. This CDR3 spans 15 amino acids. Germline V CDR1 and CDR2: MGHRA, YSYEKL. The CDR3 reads CASSHGQGGTDTQYF.

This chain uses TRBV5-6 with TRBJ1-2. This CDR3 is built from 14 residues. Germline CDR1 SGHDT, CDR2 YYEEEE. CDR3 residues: CASSYGTAVEGYTF.

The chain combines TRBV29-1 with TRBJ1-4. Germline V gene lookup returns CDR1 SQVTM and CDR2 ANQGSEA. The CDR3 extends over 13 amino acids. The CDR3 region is CSGRTSTNEKLFF.

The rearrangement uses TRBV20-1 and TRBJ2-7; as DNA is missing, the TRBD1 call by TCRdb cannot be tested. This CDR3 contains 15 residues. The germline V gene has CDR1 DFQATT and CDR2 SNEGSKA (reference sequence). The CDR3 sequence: CSAPQGGSGSREQYF.